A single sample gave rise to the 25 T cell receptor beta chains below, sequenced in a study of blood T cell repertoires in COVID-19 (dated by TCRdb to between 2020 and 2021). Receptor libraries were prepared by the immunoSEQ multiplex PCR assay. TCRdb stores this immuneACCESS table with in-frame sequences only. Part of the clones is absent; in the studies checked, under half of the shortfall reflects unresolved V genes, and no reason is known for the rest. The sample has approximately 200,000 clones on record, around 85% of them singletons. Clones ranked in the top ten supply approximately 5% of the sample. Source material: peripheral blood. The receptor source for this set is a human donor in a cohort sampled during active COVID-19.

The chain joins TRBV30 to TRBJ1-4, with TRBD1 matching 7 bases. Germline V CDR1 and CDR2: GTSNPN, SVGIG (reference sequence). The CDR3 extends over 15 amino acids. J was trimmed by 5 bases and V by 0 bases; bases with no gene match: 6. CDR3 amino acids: CAWSVQTGRNEKLFF. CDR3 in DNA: TGTGCCTGGAGTGTACAGACAGGGAGAAATGAAAAACTGTTTTTT.

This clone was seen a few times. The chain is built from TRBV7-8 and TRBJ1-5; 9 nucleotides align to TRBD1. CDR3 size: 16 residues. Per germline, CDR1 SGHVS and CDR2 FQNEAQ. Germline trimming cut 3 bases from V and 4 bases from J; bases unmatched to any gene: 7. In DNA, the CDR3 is TGTGCCAGCAGCTTGTATGGACAGGGGCTAAATCAGCCCCAGCATTTT. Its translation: CASSLYGQGLNQPQHF.

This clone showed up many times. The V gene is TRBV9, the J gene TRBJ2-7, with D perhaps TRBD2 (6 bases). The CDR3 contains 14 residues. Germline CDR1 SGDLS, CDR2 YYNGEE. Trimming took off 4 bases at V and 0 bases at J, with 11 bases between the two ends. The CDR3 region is CASSRRGSSYEQYF. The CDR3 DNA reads TGTGCCAGCAGCCGGCGGGGCTCCTCCTACGAGCAGTACTTC.

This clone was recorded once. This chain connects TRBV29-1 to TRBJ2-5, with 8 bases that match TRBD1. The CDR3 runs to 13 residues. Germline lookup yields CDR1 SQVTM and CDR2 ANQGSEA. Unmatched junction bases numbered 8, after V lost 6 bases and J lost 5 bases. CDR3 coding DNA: TGCAGCGTCGCCCGGACAGGGATGGAGACCCAGTACTTC. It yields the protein CSVARTGMETQYF.

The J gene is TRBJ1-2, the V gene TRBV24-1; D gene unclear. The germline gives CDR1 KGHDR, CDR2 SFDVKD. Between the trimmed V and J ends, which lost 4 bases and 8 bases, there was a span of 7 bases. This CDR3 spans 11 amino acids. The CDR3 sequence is CATSDARGYTF. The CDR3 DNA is TGTGCCACCAGTGACGCCAGAGGCTACACCTTC.

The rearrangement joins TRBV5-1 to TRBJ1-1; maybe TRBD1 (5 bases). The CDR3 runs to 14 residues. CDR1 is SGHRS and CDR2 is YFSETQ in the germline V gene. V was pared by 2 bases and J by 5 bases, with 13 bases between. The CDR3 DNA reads TGCGCCAGCAGCTTAGATAATGGGGGGACTGAAGCTTTCTTT. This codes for CASSLDNGGTEAFF.

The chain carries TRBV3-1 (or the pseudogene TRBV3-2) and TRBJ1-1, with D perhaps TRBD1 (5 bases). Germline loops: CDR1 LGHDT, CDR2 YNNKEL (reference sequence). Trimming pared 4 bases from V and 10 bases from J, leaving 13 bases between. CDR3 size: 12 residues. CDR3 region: CASSPGLSGAFF. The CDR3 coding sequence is TGTGCCAGCAGCCCAGGGCTGTCGGGAGCTTTCTTT.

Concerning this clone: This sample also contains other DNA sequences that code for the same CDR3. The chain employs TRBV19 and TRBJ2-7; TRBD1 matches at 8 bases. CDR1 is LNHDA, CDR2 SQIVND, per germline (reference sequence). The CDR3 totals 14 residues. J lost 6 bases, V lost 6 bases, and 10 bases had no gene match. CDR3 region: CASRTGTGASEQYF. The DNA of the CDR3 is TGTGCCAGTAGAACGGGGACAGGAGCGTCCGAGCAGTACTTC.

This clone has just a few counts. The CDR3: CAWGRRGYTF. In DNA form, the CDR3 reads TGTGCCTGGGGGCGGAGGGGCTACACCTTC. This rearrangement joins TRBV30 to TRBJ1-2; D is uncertain. Germline CDR1 and CDR2: GTSNPN and SVGIG (reference sequence). Trimming stripped 5 bases from V and 8 bases from J, with 9 bases between. This CDR3 is 10 amino acids long.

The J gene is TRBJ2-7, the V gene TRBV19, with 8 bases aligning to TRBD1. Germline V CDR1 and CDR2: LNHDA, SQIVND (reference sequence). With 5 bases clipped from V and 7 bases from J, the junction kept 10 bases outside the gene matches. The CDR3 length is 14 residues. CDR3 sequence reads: CASSVRDRNREQYF. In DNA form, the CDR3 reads TGTGCCAGTAGTGTCCGGGACAGGAATAGGGAGCAGTACTTC.

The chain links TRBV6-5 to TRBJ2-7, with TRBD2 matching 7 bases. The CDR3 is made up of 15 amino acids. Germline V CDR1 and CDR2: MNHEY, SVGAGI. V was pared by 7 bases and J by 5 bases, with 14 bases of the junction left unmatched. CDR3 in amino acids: CASIKRGAGRDEQYF. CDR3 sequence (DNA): TGTGCCAGCATCAAAAGAGGGGCAGGGAGGGACGAGCAGTACTTC.

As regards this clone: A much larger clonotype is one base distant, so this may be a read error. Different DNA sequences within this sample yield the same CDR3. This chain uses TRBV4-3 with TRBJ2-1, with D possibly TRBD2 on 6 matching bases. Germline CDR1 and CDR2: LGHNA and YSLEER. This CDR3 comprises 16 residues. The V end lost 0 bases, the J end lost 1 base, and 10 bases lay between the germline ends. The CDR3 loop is CASSQDLGGSYNEQFF. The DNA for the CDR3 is TGCGCCAGCAGCCAAGATCTGGGAGGTTCCTACAATGAGCAGTTCTTC.

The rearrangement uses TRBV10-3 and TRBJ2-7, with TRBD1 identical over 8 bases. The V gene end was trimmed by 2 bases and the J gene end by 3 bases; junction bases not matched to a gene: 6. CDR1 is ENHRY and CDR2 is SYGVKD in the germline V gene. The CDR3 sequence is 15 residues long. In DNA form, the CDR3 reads TGTGCCATCAGTGAGCCGGGACAGGTAAACTACGAGCAGTACTTC. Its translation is CAISEPGQVNYEQYF.

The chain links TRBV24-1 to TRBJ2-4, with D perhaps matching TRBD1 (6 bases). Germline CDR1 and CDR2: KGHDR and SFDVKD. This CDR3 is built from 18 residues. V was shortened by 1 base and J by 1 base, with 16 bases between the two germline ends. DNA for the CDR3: TGTGCCACCAGTGATTTTGAGCCCTACAGGGTGGCCAAAAACATTCAGTACTTC. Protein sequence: CATSDFEPYRVAKNIQYF.

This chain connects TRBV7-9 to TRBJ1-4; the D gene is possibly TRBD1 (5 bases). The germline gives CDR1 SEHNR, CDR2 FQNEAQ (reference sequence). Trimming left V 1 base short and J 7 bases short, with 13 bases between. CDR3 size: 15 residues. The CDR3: CASSLDGGAGEKLFF. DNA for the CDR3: TGTGCCAGCAGCTTAGATGGAGGGGCGGGTGAAAAACTGTTTTTT.

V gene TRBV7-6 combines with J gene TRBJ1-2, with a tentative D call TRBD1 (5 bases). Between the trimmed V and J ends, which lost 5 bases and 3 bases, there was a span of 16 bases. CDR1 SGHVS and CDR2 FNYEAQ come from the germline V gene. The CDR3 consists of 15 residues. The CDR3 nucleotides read TGTGCCAGCAGCCCATCCGGTGGGGGGTACTATGGCTACACCTTC. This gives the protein CASSPSGGGYYGYTF.

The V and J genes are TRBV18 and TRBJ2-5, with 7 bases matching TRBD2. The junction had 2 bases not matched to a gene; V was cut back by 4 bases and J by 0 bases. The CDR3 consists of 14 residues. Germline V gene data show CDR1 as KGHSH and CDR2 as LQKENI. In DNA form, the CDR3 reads TGTGCCAGCTCACTTAGCGGGTACCAAGAGACCCAGTACTTC. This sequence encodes CASSLSGYQETQYF.

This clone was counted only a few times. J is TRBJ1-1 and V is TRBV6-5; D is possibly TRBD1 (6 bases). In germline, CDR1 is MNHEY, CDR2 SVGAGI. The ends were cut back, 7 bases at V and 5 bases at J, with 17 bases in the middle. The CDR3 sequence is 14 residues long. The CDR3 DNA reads TGTGCCAGCAAAAGTTCAGGGGATGGGACTGAAGCTTTCTTT. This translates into CASKSSGDGTEAFF.

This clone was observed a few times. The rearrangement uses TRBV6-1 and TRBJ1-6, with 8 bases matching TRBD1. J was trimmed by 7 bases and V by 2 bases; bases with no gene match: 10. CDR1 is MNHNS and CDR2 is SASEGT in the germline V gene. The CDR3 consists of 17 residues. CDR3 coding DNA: TGTGCCAGCAGTGAAAGGAGGGTCGGGACAGGCAATTCACCCCTCCACTTT. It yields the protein CASSERRVGTGNSPLHF.

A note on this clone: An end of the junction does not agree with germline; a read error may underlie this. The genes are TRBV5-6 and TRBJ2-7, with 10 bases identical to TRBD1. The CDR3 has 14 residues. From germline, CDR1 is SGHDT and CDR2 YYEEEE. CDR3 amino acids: CASSSPWDRGRDNF. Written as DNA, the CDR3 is TGTGCCAGCAGCTCCCCGTGGGACAGGGGAAGGGACAATTTC.

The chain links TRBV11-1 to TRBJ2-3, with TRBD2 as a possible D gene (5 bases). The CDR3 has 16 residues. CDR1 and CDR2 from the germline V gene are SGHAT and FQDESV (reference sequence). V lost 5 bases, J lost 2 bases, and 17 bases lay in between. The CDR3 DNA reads TGTGCCAGCAGCCCACCTCTGCTAGCTCCCACAGATACGCAGTATTTT. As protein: CASSPPLLAPTDTQYF. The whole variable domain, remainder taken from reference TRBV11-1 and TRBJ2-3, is EAEVAQSPRYKITEKSQAVAFWCDPISGHATLYWYRQILGQGPELLVQFQDESVVDDSQLPKDRFSAERLKGVDSTLKIQPAELGDSAMYLCASSPPLLAPTDTQYFGPGTRLTVL.

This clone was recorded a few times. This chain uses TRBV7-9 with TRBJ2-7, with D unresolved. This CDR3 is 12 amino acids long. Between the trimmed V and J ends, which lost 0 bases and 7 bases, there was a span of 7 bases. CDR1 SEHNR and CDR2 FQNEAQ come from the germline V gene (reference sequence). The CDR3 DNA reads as TGTGCCAGCAGCTTAGCGTATAGAGAGCAGTACTTC. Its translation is CASSLAYREQYF.

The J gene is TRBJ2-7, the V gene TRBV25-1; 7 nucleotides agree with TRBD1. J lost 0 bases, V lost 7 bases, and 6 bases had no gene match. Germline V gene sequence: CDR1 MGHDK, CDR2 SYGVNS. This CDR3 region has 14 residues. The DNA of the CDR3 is TGTGCCAGCACCCGGGACAGAGGCTCCTACGAGCAGTACTTC. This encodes CASTRDRGSYEQYF.

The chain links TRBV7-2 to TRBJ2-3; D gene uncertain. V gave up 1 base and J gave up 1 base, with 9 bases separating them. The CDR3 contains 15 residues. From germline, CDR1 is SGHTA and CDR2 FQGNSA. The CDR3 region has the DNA TGTGCCAGCAGCTTAGACGGTAGTCGCACAGATACGCAGTATTTT. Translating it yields CASSLDGSRTDTQYF.

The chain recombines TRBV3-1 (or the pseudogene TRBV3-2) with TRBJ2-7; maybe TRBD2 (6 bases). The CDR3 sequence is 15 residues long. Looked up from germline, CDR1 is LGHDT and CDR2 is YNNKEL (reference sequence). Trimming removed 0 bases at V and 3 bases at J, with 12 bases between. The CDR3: CASSQDRRGSYEQYF. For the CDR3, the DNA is TGTGCCAGCAGCCAAGATCGGAGGGGAAGCTACGAGCAGTACTTC.